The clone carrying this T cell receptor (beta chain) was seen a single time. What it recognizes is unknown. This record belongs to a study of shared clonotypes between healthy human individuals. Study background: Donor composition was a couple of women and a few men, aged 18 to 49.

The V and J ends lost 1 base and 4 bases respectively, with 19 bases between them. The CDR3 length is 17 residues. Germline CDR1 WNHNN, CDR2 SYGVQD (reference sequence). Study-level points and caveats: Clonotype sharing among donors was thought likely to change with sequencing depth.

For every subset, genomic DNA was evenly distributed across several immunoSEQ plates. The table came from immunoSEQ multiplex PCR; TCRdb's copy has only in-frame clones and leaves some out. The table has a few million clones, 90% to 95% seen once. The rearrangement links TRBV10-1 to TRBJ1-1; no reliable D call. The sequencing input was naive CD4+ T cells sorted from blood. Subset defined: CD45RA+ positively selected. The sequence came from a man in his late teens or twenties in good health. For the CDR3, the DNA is TGCGCCAGCAGTGAGTACCCGGAAGCGAGTAAGGGCACTGAAGCTTTCTTT. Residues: CASSEYPEASKGTEAFF.